This TCR beta chain appears in the sequencing data of a study of T-cell memory formation after mild COVID-19. Study background: Clusters of TCRs were largely donor specific.

TCRdb re-called the 5' RACE reads through MiXCR, storing one row per CDR3 protein. Of about 180,000 distinct CDR3 sequences in the sample, less than 20% were seen once. J lost 10 bases, V lost 4 bases, and 10 bases had no gene match. Per the germline V gene, CDR1 is SGHRS and CDR2 is YFSETQ. CDR3 length: 14 residues. This clonotype has just a few counts. This receptor was identified in a man between 18 and 29 years old who had mild COVID-19 (a few samples of this study predate the infection). Cell type and time point are not known. J is TRBJ2-1 and V is TRBV5-1; TRBD2 matches at 8 bases. Sequencing was performed on PBMCs or a T cell subset sorted from them (not recorded which). The CDR3 loop is CASSDYGGAQEQFF. As DNA, the CDR3 is TGCGCCAGCAGCGACTACGGGGGGGCACAGGAGCAGTTCTTC.